These 26 T cell receptor beta chains were sequenced from one sample in a study of blood T cells in healthy people across ages. Through a sample-barcoded 5' primer and a J-beta primer mix, a second PCR was run for roughly 6 to 12 cycles. TCRdb independently ran MiXCR on the 5' RACE reads; one entry per CDR3 protein. Of 780,000 or so distinct CDR3 sequences listed, more than 20% are singletons. These data were also reused for a study on T cells of mothers and their children.

Sequenced input: blood. Receptors were obtained from a boy younger than 18 in good health.

This clonotype was detected only a few times. This rearrangement joins TRBV27 to TRBJ2-7, with 8 bases identical to TRBD1. The germline V gene has CDR1 MNHEY and CDR2 SMNVEV (reference sequence). V was pared by 0 bases and J by 2 bases, with 3 bases of the junction left unmatched. There are 15 residues in the CDR3. CDR3 protein: CASSLSRGQAYEQYF. CDR3 nucleotide sequence: TGTGCCAGCAGTTTATCGAGGGGACAGGCCTACGAGCAGTACTTC.

V gene TRBV11-2 combines with J gene TRBJ2-5, with D possibly being TRBD1 or TRBD2 (5 bases each). Matching the DNA end better, TRBJ2-7 makes the J call doubtful. The CDR3 has 14 amino acids. Germline CDR1 and CDR2: SGHAT and FQNNGV. This CDR3 reads CASSVPGRRTEQYF. The CDR3 nucleotides read TGTGCCAGCAGTGTACCGGGACGGCGAACCGAGCAGTACTTC.

V and J are TRBV29-1 and TRBJ2-5; D is perhaps TRBD2 (5 bases). The CDR3 has 11 amino acids. V lost 7 bases and J lost 3, with 9 bases in between. The germline V gene has CDR1 SQVTM and CDR2 ANQGSEA. The CDR3, as DNA: TGCAGCGGAGGGCCTAAAGAGACCCAGTACTTC. As protein: CSGGPKETQYF.

The chain recombines TRBV7-2 with TRBJ1-1, with D perhaps matching TRBD1 (5 bases). The CDR3 totals 13 residues. The V and J ends lost 3 bases and 13 bases respectively, with 18 bases between them. Germline loops: CDR1 SGHTA, CDR2 FQGNSA. CDR3 in amino acids: CASSFGGSPGGFF. CDR3 coding DNA: TGTGCCAGCAGCTTCGGGGGGTCTCCAGGTGGTTTCTTT.

This clonotype turned up a few times. J is TRBJ2-5 and V is TRBV28; 13 bases match TRBD2. From germline, CDR1 is MDHEN and CDR2 SYDVKM. The length of the CDR3 is 19 residues. The trim removed 3 bases at V and 0 bases at J, leaving 10 bases unmatched. The CDR3 spells CASSFPRTSGGPYQETQYF. CDR3 DNA sequence: TGTGCCAGCAGTTTCCCGCGGACTAGCGGGGGCCCGTACCAAGAGACCCAGTACTTC.

This clonotype was seen a few times. The rearrangement links TRBV10-3 to TRBJ2-1; D may be TRBD2 (6 bases). V gave up 3 bases and J gave up 0 bases, with 9 bases separating them. The CDR3 totals 15 residues. Germline-derived CDR1 and CDR2 are ENHRY and SYGVKD. Written as DNA, the CDR3 is TGTGCCATCAGTGATTCCGGGGGCTCCTACAATGAGCAGTTCTTC. Protein: CAISDSGGSYNEQFF.

This clonotype was counted only a few times. The V call is TRBV3-1, the J call TRBJ2-1; 13 bases align to TRBD2. Germline CDR1 LGHDT, CDR2 YNNKEL (reference sequence). This CDR3 contains 19 residues. The trim removed 0 bases at V and 1 base at J, leaving 6 bases unmatched. CDR3 sequence: CASSQELAGGPGSYNEQFF. CDR3 DNA sequence: TGTGCCAGCAGCCAAGAACTAGCGGGAGGGCCTGGGTCCTACAATGAGCAGTTCTTC.

V gene TRBV29-1 combines with J gene TRBJ2-7, with D perhaps TRBD2 (7 bases). Germline values: CDR1 SQVTM, CDR2 ANQGSEA. The CDR3 consists of 13 residues. Trimming took 4 bases from V and 2 from J, leaving 12 bases between them. The DNA for the CDR3 is TGCAGCGTTGGTGGGGGGGCGGCCTACGAGCAGTACTTC. Its translation: CSVGGGAAYEQYF.

The chain recombines TRBV4-1 with TRBJ2-7; possible D gene TRBD2, 5 bases. CDR1 is MGHRA, CDR2 YSYEKL, per germline. The germline V and J ends were trimmed by 4 bases and 0 bases, with 13 bases remaining between them. This CDR3 contains 15 residues. The CDR3 coding sequence is TGCGCCAGCAGCCTTCGGCGAGCGGTCTCCTACGAGCAGTACTTC. Its translation is CASSLRRAVSYEQYF.

J is TRBJ2-1 and V is TRBV6-6, with TRBD1 matching 8 bases. The V segment lost 2 bases and the J segment 8 bases; nucleotides outside the gene matches: 2. This CDR3 region has 13 residues. Looked up from germline, CDR1 is MNHNY and CDR2 is SVGAGI (reference sequence). In DNA form, the CDR3 reads TGTGCCAGCAGTTACGACAGGGGTCATGAGCAGTTCTTC. This translates into CASSYDRGHEQFF.

V gene TRBV6-5 combines with J gene TRBJ2-7; D is undetermined. The V end was cut by 2 bases, the J end by 2 bases, with 10 bases between. The CDR3 totals 14 residues. In germline, CDR1 is MNHEY, CDR2 SVGAGI. The CDR3 is CASSYIRAAYEQYF. The CDR3 region has the DNA TGTGCCAGCAGTTACATTCGCGCAGCCTACGAGCAGTACTTC.

This clonotype was detected only a few times. The genes are TRBV7-2 and TRBJ2-5, with 9 nucleotides matching TRBD1. V was clipped by 4 bases and J by 1 base; unmatched bases: 7. The CDR3 has 16 residues. CDR1 SGHTA and CDR2 FQGNSA come from the germline V gene. CDR3 nucleotide sequence: TGTGCCAGCAGCTCCACCGGGACAGGGTGCCAAGAGACCCAGTACTTC. As protein: CASSSTGTGCQETQYF. Combining the CDR3 with reference TRBV7-2 and TRBJ2-5 gives the whole variable domain GAGVSQSPSNKVTEKGKDVELRCDPISGHTALYWYRQSLGQGLEFLIYFQGNSAPDKSGLPSDRFSAERTGGSVSTLTIQRTQQEDSAVYLCASSSTGTGCQETQYFGPGTRLLVL.

The rearrangement links TRBV20-1 to TRBJ2-5, with 8 bases identical to TRBD2. V shed 2 bases and J 2 bases; nucleotides not matched to a gene: 13. Germline CDR1 is DFQATT and CDR2 is SNEGSKA (reference sequence). The length of the CDR3 is 17 residues. The CDR3 sequence is CSARNIIAGPNQETQYF. DNA for the CDR3: TGCAGTGCTAGAAACATTATAGCGGGGCCTAATCAAGAGACCCAGTACTTC.

This clonotype was counted at least ten times. V usage is TRBV7-2 and J usage is TRBJ2-1; no reliable D call. The DNA end is a closer match to TRBJ2-5, so the J assignment may be wrong. This CDR3 has 13 residues. CDR1 is SGHTA and CDR2 is FQGNSA in the germline V gene. The CDR3 sequence: CASSFLGRETQYF. CDR3 sequence (DNA): TGTGCCAGCAGCTTCTTAGGAAGAGAGACCCAGTACTTC.

The J gene is TRBJ1-2, the V gene TRBV6-1; unclear D gene. V dropped 7 bases and J dropped 2 bases, with 14 bases sitting between them. Looked up from germline, CDR1 is MNHNS and CDR2 is SASEGT. The CDR3 runs 14 residues. CDR3 in amino acids: CASIPSRENYGYTF. The CDR3 region has the DNA TGTGCCAGCATTCCCAGCCGGGAAAACTATGGCTACACCTTC.

The chain has TRBV6-2 or TRBV6-3 and TRBJ2-2, with 11 bases that match TRBD2. CDR1 and CDR2 from the germline V gene are MNHEY and SVGEGT. Germline trimming cut 2 bases from V and 6 bases from J; bases unmatched to any gene: 2. The CDR3 runs 15 residues. The CDR3 here is CASSYTSGGSGELFF. The CDR3, as DNA: TGTGCCAGCAGTTACACTAGCGGGGGTTCCGGGGAGCTGTTTTTT.

This clonotype appeared a few times. The chain has TRBV5-6 and TRBJ1-4; D not certain. CDR3 length equals 15 residues. The ends were cut back, 4 bases at V and 0 bases at J, with 10 bases in the middle. Germline loops: CDR1 SGHDT, CDR2 YYEEEE. CDR3 protein: CASSRVPATNEKLFF. CDR3 sequence (DNA): TGTGCCAGCAGCCGGGTCCCTGCAACTAATGAAAAACTGTTTTTT.

This clonotype was seen a few times. The rearrangement uses TRBV6-5 and TRBJ2-6, with D perhaps TRBD1 or TRBD2 (5 bases each). The CDR3 runs to 15 residues. Germline CDR1 and CDR2: MNHEY and SVGAGI. Trimming stripped 0 bases from V and 4 bases from J, with 7 bases between. The CDR3 DNA reads TGTGCCAGCAGTTACTCGGGGGACGGGGCCAACGTCCTGACTTTC. Its translation is CASSYSGDGANVLTF.

The sample holds a few counts of this clonotype. The J gene is TRBJ1-6, the V gene TRBV3-1, with 8 bases lining up with TRBD1. This CDR3 has 14 residues. The trim removed 4 bases at V and 8 bases at J, leaving 4 bases unmatched. The V gene's germline CDR1 is LGHDT and CDR2 YNNKEL (reference sequence). The CDR3 spells CASSPTGVDSPLHF. For the CDR3, the DNA is TGTGCCAGCAGCCCGACAGGGGTAGATTCACCCCTCCACTTT.

This chain joins TRBV9 and TRBJ1-1, with a tentative D call TRBD1 (5 bases). The germline V gene has CDR1 SGDLS and CDR2 YYNGEE. This CDR3 is 13 amino acids long. Trimming removed 2 bases at V and 5 bases at J, with 10 bases between. DNA of the CDR3: TGTGCCAGCAGCGTCGGGGGGAGGACTGAAGCTTTCTTT. Protein product: CASSVGGRTEAFF.

This clonotype was found once. This chain connects TRBV20-1 to TRBJ2-7; 10 bases agree with TRBD2. The V gene's germline CDR1 is DFQATT and CDR2 SNEGSKA (reference sequence). The CDR3 totals 15 residues. V shed 3 bases and J 2 bases; nucleotides not matched to a gene: 7. For the CDR3, the DNA is TGCAGTGCTAGGTCCGCCACTAGCGGGACCTACGAGCAGTACTTC. This encodes CSARSATSGTYEQYF.

This rearrangement joins TRBV18 to TRBJ2-7, with D unresolved. Trimming removed 4 bases from V and 5 bases from J, with 12 bases in between. CDR1 and CDR2 from the germline V gene are KGHSH and LQKENI. The CDR3 consists of 13 residues. CDR3 nucleotides: TGTGCCAGCTCACTGACCGGGTGGGACGAGCAGTACTTC. It encodes CASSLTGWDEQYF.

This sequence joins TRBV20-1 and TRBJ2-5; D remains ambiguous. Germline-derived CDR1 and CDR2 are DFQATT and SNEGSKA (reference sequence). This CDR3 is built from 15 residues. Trimming stripped 3 bases from V and 2 bases from J, with 16 bases between. The CDR3 nucleotides are TGCAGTGCTAGCCATAGCTTAACGGAACAAGAGACCCAGTACTTC. This sequence encodes CSASHSLTEQETQYF.

CDR3 bases: TGCAGTGCTAGAGATACGGTTATAGCTGCCTCCCGCGGGCAGTACTTC. Translation: CSARDTVIAASRGQYF. The chain combines TRBV20-1 with TRBJ2-7; no firm D call. Trimming cost V 0 bases and J 9 bases, with 24 bases left between them. The germline V gene encodes CDR1 DFQATT and CDR2 SNEGSKA (reference sequence). The CDR3 has 16 residues.

The chain is built from TRBV7-3 and TRBJ2-3; TRBD2 aligns across 8 bases. There are 16 residues in the CDR3. V lost 6 bases, J lost 4 bases, and 12 bases stayed unmatched. The germline gives CDR1 SGHTA, CDR2 FQGTGA. In DNA, the CDR3 is TGTGCCAGCAGTTACAACCCGGGGCGGGGGGCAGATACGCAGTATTTT. This codes for CASSYNPGRGADTQYF.

In this sample, this clonotype turned up a few times. The V and J genes are TRBV19 and TRBJ1-4, with a possible D match to TRBD1 (6 bases). From germline, CDR1 is LNHDA and CDR2 SQIVND (reference sequence). Trimming removed 4 bases from V and 8 bases from J, with 14 bases in between. CDR3 length: 14 amino acids. Written as DNA, the CDR3 is TGTGCCAGTAGTACACAAACAGGGTCCGAAAAACTGTTTTTT. Its protein product is CASSTQTGSEKLFF.